These 19 T cell receptor beta chains were sequenced from one sample in a study of cytomegalovirus exposure and HLA in healthy donors (dated by TCRdb to 2016 to 2017). Libraries were made using the immunoSEQ multiplex PCR assay. A mixture of 60 forward primers for TCR Vbeta segments and 13 reverse primers for TCR Jbeta segments was used in the multiplex PCR. Imported from immuneACCESS, the table was reduced by TCRdb to in-frame sequences with V and J called. These copies leave out some clones; in studies compared against another copy, an unresolved V gene accounts for under half, and the cause of the remainder is not known. The table for this sample lists 150,000 to 200,000 clones; approximately 86% of them were counted only once. The leading ten clones occupy approximately 1.7% of the sample. The sample was PBMCs. These receptors were obtained from a young woman in good health and CMV-seronegative.

The V call is TRBV4-1, the J call TRBJ2-5, with 11 bases lining up with TRBD1. Judging by the DNA end, TRBJ2-7 fits better; the J call may be wrong. CDR1 MGHRA and CDR2 YSYEKL come from the germline V gene. The CDR3 has 14 residues. The CDR3 DNA reads TGCGCCAGCAGCCGGGACAGGGGGACCTACGAGCAGTACTTC. It codes for CASSRDRGTYEQYF.

V is TRBV29-1 and J is TRBJ1-3; a weak D match, TRBD1 (5 bases). The germline V gene has CDR1 SQVTM and CDR2 ANQGSEA. Trimming shortened V by 3 bases and J by 4 bases, and 19 bases separated the two germline ends. The CDR3 spans 16 residues. The CDR3 protein is CSVDGRDLGFGNTIYF. The CDR3 DNA sequence: TGCAGCGTTGATGGTCGGGACTTGGGGTTCGGAAACACCATATATTTT.

The gene calls are TRBV4-2 and TRBJ2-7; 7 nucleotides agree with TRBD2. Germline V gene lookup returns CDR1 LGHNA and CDR2 YNFKEQ. This CDR3 is 14 amino acids long. The junction had 2 bases not matched to a gene; V was cut back by 1 base and J by 2 bases. CDR3 in DNA: TGTGCCAGCAGCCAAGGGACTAGAGCCTACGAGCAGTACTTC. Translating gives CASSQGTRAYEQYF.

This rearrangement joins TRBV9 to TRBJ2-2, with 8 bases lining up with TRBD1. J was trimmed by 10 bases and V by 2 bases; bases with no gene match: 4. Germline CDR1 and CDR2: SGDLS and YYNGEE. This CDR3 region has 13 residues. The CDR3 sequence: CASSVPGQAELFF. For the CDR3, the DNA is TGTGCCAGCAGCGTCCCGGGACAGGCGGAGCTGTTTTTT.

The chain links TRBV7-9 to TRBJ2-2, with 9 bases aligning to TRBD1. The V gene's germline CDR1 is SEHNR and CDR2 FQNEAQ (reference sequence). The length of the CDR3 is 16 residues. V lost 2 bases and J lost 1; bases outside the gene matches: 2. CDR3 sequence (DNA): TGTGCCAGCAGCTTACCGGGACAGGGGAACACCGGGGAGCTGTTTTTT. Translation gives CASSLPGQGNTGELFF.

Points on this clone: The junction departs from the called germline gene at one end, perhaps through a read error. The V gene is TRBV7-7, the J gene TRBJ2-5; 8 bases align to TRBD2. This CDR3 has 15 residues. Germline assignment: CDR1 SSHAT and CDR2 FNYEAQ (reference sequence). The CDR3 bases are TGTGCTAGCAGCCCTATTACGGGGGGGGCGGAGACCCAGTACTTC. Translated: CASSPITGGAETQYF.

V usage is TRBV6-1 and J usage is TRBJ2-2, with D possibly being TRBD2 (5 bases). Trimming removed 8 bases from V and 6 bases from J, with 16 bases in between. Germline V lookup: CDR1 MNHNS, CDR2 SASEGT. The CDR3 has 14 amino acids. Written as DNA, the CDR3 is TGTGCCAGCCTCCCAGGACCCGGGGCCGGGGAGCTGTTTTTT. Protein sequence: CASLPGPGAGELFF.

The V gene is TRBV4-3, the J gene TRBJ1-5, with TRBD1 matching 8 bases. This CDR3 contains 15 residues. CDR1 is LGHNA, CDR2 YSLEER, per germline. Trimming removed 0 bases from V and 6 bases from J; junction bases left unmatched: 4. CDR3 residues: CASSQEAQGGQPQHF. The CDR3 DNA reads as TGCGCCAGCAGCCAAGAGGCACAGGGGGGTCAGCCCCAGCATTTT.

The J gene is TRBJ2-7, the V gene TRBV21-1; TRBD1 is taken as the D call from the table, unchecked against the DNA. TRBV21-1 is a known pseudogene. The CDR3 totals 15 residues. In DNA, the CDR3 is TGTGCCAGCAGCAATGGTGGGGCCACCTCCTACGAGCAGTACTTC. Amino acid sequence: CASSNGGATSYEQYF.

This chain links TRBV6-5 with TRBJ1-6; 9 nucleotides match TRBD1. Trimming took 7 bases from V and 5 from J; bases not matched to a gene: 3. CDR3 size: 14 residues. Germline V CDR1 and CDR2: MNHEY, SVGAGI. DNA of the CDR3: TGTGCCAGCACCCGGGACAGGGATAATTCACCCCTCCACTTT. This encodes CASTRDRDNSPLHF.

The chain combines TRBV6-5 with TRBJ2-1; possible D gene TRBD2, 7 bases. Germline CDR1 and CDR2: MNHEY and SVGAGI. V was shortened by 2 bases and J by 7 bases, with 15 bases between the two germline ends. This CDR3 contains 15 residues. The CDR3 protein is CASSYGAGHSNEQFF. CDR3 nucleotide sequence: TGTGCCAGCAGTTACGGAGCGGGACATAGTAATGAGCAGTTCTTC.

This clone appeared once. The genes are TRBV19 and TRBJ2-3; 11 bases agree with TRBD2. The V and J ends lost 6 bases and 6 bases, in that order; junction bases with no gene match: 8. The CDR3 totals 15 residues. In germline, CDR1 is LNHDA, CDR2 SQIVND (reference sequence). This CDR3 is CASRQLAGAWDTQYF. The CDR3 DNA reads as TGTGCCAGTAGACAACTAGCGGGGGCATGGGATACGCAGTATTTT.

The rearrangement uses TRBV9 and TRBJ1-6, with D unclear. Trimming pared 3 bases from V and 0 bases from J, leaving 7 bases between. The V gene's germline CDR1 is SGDLS and CDR2 YYNGEE. The CDR3 is 15 residues long. The DNA for the CDR3 is TGTGCCAGCAGCGGCCGGGACTCCTATAATTCACCCCTCCACTTT. This sequence encodes CASSGRDSYNSPLHF.

The chain employs TRBV6-1 and TRBJ2-7; TRBD2 matches at 10 bases. The CDR3 totals 16 residues. V shed 4 bases, J shed 7 bases, and the junction held 13 bases outside the gene matches. Germline CDR1 is MNHNS and CDR2 is SASEGT. The DNA for the CDR3 is TGTGCCAGCAGTGCCCTTCTAGCGGGAGCACCAAAGGAGCAGTACTTC. Protein product: CASSALLAGAPKEQYF.

This clone was picked up one time. The chain joins TRBV27 to TRBJ2-5; no reliable D call. The CDR3 totals 13 residues. With 8 bases removed from V and 4 bases from J, the gap between germline ends came to 14 bases. Germline V gene data show CDR1 as MNHEY and CDR2 as SMNVEV (reference sequence). The CDR3 loop reads CASRMRQRETQYF. The CDR3, as DNA: TGTGCCAGCCGGATGAGGCAGAGAGAGACCCAGTACTTC.

This clone was counted once. This chain connects TRBV2 to TRBJ1-4; 11 bases line up with TRBD1. Germline loops: CDR1 SNHLY, CDR2 FYNNEI. The CDR3 covers 15 residues. V dropped 8 bases and J dropped 7; count of bases not matched to a gene: 9. The CDR3 spells CASCRYGTGGEKLFF. The CDR3 region has the DNA TGTGCCAGCTGCCGCTACGGGACAGGGGGTGAAAAACTGTTTTTT.

The rearrangement links TRBV27 to TRBJ1-5; 8 bases agree with TRBD1. CDR3 length equals 17 residues. Germline V gives CDR1 MNHEY, CDR2 SMNVEV (reference sequence). Trimming removed 4 bases from V and 0 bases from J; junction bases left unmatched: 8. The CDR3 loop is CASSSRQGPYSNQPQHF. In DNA form, the CDR3 reads TGTGCCAGCAGTTCTCGACAGGGGCCCTATAGCAATCAGCCCCAGCATTTT.

This clone showed up just once. V gene TRBV30 combines with J gene TRBJ1-2; 10 bases are a match to TRBD1. The length of the CDR3 is 12 residues. The J segment lost 7 bases and the V segment lost 6 bases, leaving 5 bases of the junction unmatched. Germline V gene sequence: CDR1 GTSNPN, CDR2 SVGIG (reference sequence). CDR3 nucleotide sequence: TGTGCCTGCACGGGACAGGGGTTTGGCTACACCTTC. As protein: CACTGQGFGYTF.

The chain carries TRBV4-3 and TRBJ2-7, with TRBD1 identical over 10 bases. V shed 0 bases and J 6 bases; nucleotides not matched to a gene: 5. This CDR3 has 15 amino acids. Looked up from germline, CDR1 is LGHNA and CDR2 is YSLEER. The CDR3 coding sequence is TGCGCCAGCAGCCAAGACCCGAGGACAGGGGGCGAGCAGTACTTC. It encodes CASSQDPRTGGEQYF.